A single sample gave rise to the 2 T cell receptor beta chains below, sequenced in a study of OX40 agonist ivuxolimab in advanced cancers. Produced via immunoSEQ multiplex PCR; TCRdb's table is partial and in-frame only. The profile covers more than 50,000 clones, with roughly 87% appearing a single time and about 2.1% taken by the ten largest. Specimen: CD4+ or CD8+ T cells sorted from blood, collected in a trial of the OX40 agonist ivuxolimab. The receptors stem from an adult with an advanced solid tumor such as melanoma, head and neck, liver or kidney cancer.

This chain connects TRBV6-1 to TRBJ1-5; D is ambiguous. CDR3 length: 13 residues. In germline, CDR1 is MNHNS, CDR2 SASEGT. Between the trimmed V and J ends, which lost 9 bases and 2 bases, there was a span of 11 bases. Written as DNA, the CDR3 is TGTGCCAGTATGGGGTTGGGCAATCAGCCCCAGCATTTT. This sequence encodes CASMGLGNQPQHF.

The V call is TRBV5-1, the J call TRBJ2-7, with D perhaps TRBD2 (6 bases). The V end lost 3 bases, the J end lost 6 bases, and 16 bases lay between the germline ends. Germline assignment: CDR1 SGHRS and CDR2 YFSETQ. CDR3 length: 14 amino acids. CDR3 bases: TGCGCCAGCAGCTGGGGACTGGCTCTAGGCGAGCAGTACTTC. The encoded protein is CASSWGLALGEQYF.